One and the same sample provided the 23 T cell receptor beta chains below, sequenced in a study of blood T cell repertoires in COVID-19. Produced via immunoSEQ multiplex PCR; TCRdb's table is partial and in-frame only. In the table there are under 200,000 clones, 81% of which are singletons. The sequenced sample was PBMCs or T cells enriched from blood (not recorded which). These receptors were obtained from a woman aged 35 to 49 with acute COVID-19.

The chain carries TRBV25-1 and TRBJ1-1; TRBD1 agrees at 12 bases. Germline assignment: CDR1 MGHDK and CDR2 SYGVNS. V gave up 7 bases and J gave up 5 bases; unmatched junction bases: 11. The CDR3 consists of 16 residues. In DNA form, the CDR3 reads TGTGCCAGCACTTCCCGGGACAGGGGGCAAGGGACTGAAGCTTTCTTT. Its protein product is CASTSRDRGQGTEAFF.

The chain uses TRBV6-5 and TRBJ1-6; unclear D gene. This CDR3 spans 13 amino acids. V lost 7 bases and J 7 bases, leaving 11 bases between the germline ends. Germline lookup yields CDR1 MNHEY and CDR2 SVGAGI. CDR3 in DNA: TGTGCCAGCACCCCCCAGGTCAATTCACCCCTCCACTTT. Its translation is CASTPQVNSPLHF.

The CDR3 is CATSLGGDPGTVNTGELFF. In DNA, the CDR3 is TGTGCCACCAGTCTAGGGGGCGACCCCGGGACAGTGAACACCGGGGAGCTGTTTTTT. The chain combines TRBV24-1 with TRBJ2-2; 7 bases match TRBD1. The junction had 16 bases not matched to a gene; V was cut back by 6 bases and J by 1 base. There are 19 residues in the CDR3. Per germline, CDR1 KGHDR and CDR2 SFDVKD.

The rearrangement uses TRBV6-5 and TRBJ2-7; TRBD2 agrees at 7 bases. CDR1 is MNHEY, CDR2 SVGAGI, per germline. This CDR3 is built from 14 residues. With V trimmed by 5 bases and J by 7 bases, 11 bases remained unmatched. CDR3 DNA: TGTGCCAGCAGTCCCCGGACTAGAGCGGCAGAGCAGTACTTC. Protein: CASSPRTRAAEQYF.

The J gene is TRBJ1-1, the V gene TRBV7-9, with D uncertain. CDR1 and CDR2 (germline): SEHNR, FQNEAQ (reference sequence). V gave up 4 bases and J gave up 0 bases, with 6 bases separating them. CDR3 length: 13 residues. CDR3 coding DNA: TGTGCCAGCAGCTGGCAGTTGAACACTGAAGCTTTCTTT. It is translated as CASSWQLNTEAFF.

V usage is TRBV5-1 and J usage is TRBJ2-2; 9 bases map to TRBD1. This CDR3 region has 16 residues. Germline CDR1 is SGHRS and CDR2 is YFSETQ. Losses at the gene ends were 5 bases for V and 3 bases for J; bases not matched to a gene: 8. Here the CDR3 DNA reads TGCGCCAGCAGTTACAGGGGGCTTACGGACACCGGGGAGCTGTTTTTT. Translated, it gives CASSYRGLTDTGELFF.

This chain joins TRBV29-1 and TRBJ2-5; TRBD2 matches 10 bases. V shed 7 bases, J shed 1 base, and the junction held 3 bases outside the gene matches. The CDR3 loop spans 13 amino acids. Per the germline V gene, CDR1 is SQVTM and CDR2 is ANQGSEA. Written as DNA, the CDR3 is TGCAGCGGTACTAGCGGGACCCAAGAGACCCAGTACTTC. Protein product: CSGTSGTQETQYF. Using reference TRBV29-1 and TRBJ2-5 for the parts outside the CDR3, the full variable domain is SAVISQKPSRDICQRGTSLTIQCQVDSQVTMMFWYRQQPGQSLTLIATANQGSEATYESGFVIDKFPISRPNLTFSTLTVSNMSPEDSSIYLCSGTSGTQETQYFGPGTRLLVL.

The J gene is TRBJ1-1, the V gene TRBV18; D unclear. Germline CDR1 KGHSH, CDR2 LQKENI. Trimming removed 2 bases at V and 1 base at J, with 8 bases between. The CDR3 has 14 amino acids. The CDR3 loop is CASSPKQENTEAFF. CDR3 coding DNA: TGTGCCAGCTCACCAAAGCAAGAGAACACTGAAGCTTTCTTT.

This clone has only a few counts. The CDR3 sequence: CASSTGFSTEAFF. CDR3 nucleotide sequence: TGTGCCAGCTCGACAGGGTTTAGCACTGAAGCTTTCTTT. The chain is built from TRBV11-3 and TRBJ1-1, with TRBD1 matching 7 bases. V was pared by 8 bases and J by 4 bases, with 7 bases of the junction left unmatched. Germline V CDR1 and CDR2: SGHNT, YENEEA. There are 13 residues in the CDR3.

This clone was counted only a few times. J is TRBJ2-1 and V is TRBV18; 10 positions agree with TRBD2. Germline V gene data show CDR1 as KGHSH and CDR2 as LQKENI. Germline trimming cut 1 base from V and 1 base from J; bases unmatched to any gene: 7. The CDR3 is 18 residues long. DNA of the CDR3: TGTGCCAGCTCACCACAAGCGGGAGGGTCGAGGTCCTACAATGAGCAGTTCTTC. Translating it yields CASSPQAGGSRSYNEQFF. Full variable domain (rest looked up from reference TRBV18 and TRBJ2-1): NAGVMQNPRHLVRRRGQEARLRCSPMKGHSHVYWYRQLPEEGLKFMVYLQKENIIDESGMPKERFSAEFPKEGPSILRIQQVVRGDSAAYFCASSPQAGGSRSYNEQFFGPGTRLTVL.

V is TRBV7-6 and J is TRBJ2-2; 9 nucleotides align to TRBD1. Germline values: CDR1 SGHVS, CDR2 FNYEAQ. The CDR3 is made up of 18 amino acids. Trimming at V came to 5 bases and at J to 6 bases, leaving 16 bases not matched to a gene. The CDR3 region is CASSPLAADRGWPGELFF. CDR3 nucleotide sequence: TGTGCCAGCAGCCCACTAGCTGCGGACAGGGGTTGGCCCGGGGAGCTGTTTTTT.

This rearrangement joins TRBV3-1 (or the pseudogene TRBV3-2) to TRBJ2-1; 8 bases are a match to TRBD2. Germline lookup yields CDR1 LGHDT and CDR2 YNNKEL (reference sequence). Trimming took 6 bases from V and 12 from J; bases not matched to a gene: 16. This CDR3 is built from 15 residues. The CDR3 bases are TGTGCCAGCAGTCGACAGCGGGAGTTACGAAAAGGGCAGTTCTTC. Translated: CASSRQRELRKGQFF.

The chain joins TRBV19 to TRBJ1-2, with TRBD1 matching 7 bases. The length of the CDR3 is 13 residues. V shed 3 bases and J 5 bases; nucleotides not matched to a gene: 3. Germline values: CDR1 LNHDA, CDR2 SQIVND (reference sequence). CDR3 nucleotides: TGTGCCAGTAGTATTGACAGGGAGTATGGCTACACCTTC. Its protein product is CASSIDREYGYTF.

This rearrangement joins TRBV5-1 to TRBJ2-1; 9 nucleotides align to TRBD1. The CDR3 covers 16 residues. Looked up from germline, CDR1 is SGHRS and CDR2 is YFSETQ. J was trimmed by 5 bases and V by 4 bases; bases with no gene match: 10. CDR3 sequence (DNA): TGCGCCAGCAGCCAATGGGGACAGGGCCCCAACAATGAGCAGTTCTTC. Translating gives CASSQWGQGPNNEQFF.

J is TRBJ1-2 and V is TRBV10-3, with D perhaps matching TRBD1 (5 bases). The CDR3 is 14 residues long. Trimming pared 4 bases from V and 6 bases from J, leaving 15 bases between. The V gene's germline CDR1 is ENHRY and CDR2 SYGVKD. The CDR3 DNA sequence: TGTGCCATCAGTGCCCAGACAGTTAGGGATGGCTACACCTTC. Amino acids: CAISAQTVRDGYTF.

V gene TRBV10-2 combines with J gene TRBJ2-3, with 12 bases aligning to TRBD2. CDR3 length: 15 residues. The V gene's germline CDR1 is WSHSY and CDR2 SAAADI. The V segment lost 5 bases and the J segment 3 bases; nucleotides outside the gene matches: 3. The CDR3 nucleotides are TGCGCCAGCAGTAGGACTAGCGGGATAACAGATACGCAGTATTTT. Its translation: CASSRTSGITDTQYF.

The V call is TRBV6-4, the J call TRBJ2-7, with 10 bases matching TRBD2. Germline values: CDR1 MRHNA, CDR2 SNTAGT. This CDR3 is 15 amino acids long. V trimming: 4 bases; J trimming: 6 bases; junction bases outside the gene matches: 9. CDR3 protein: CASSGQREGLSEQYF. CDR3 nucleotides: TGTGCCAGCAGTGGCCAGCGGGAGGGCCTTAGCGAGCAGTACTTC.

This sequence joins TRBV30 and TRBJ2-1, with TRBD2 as a possible D gene (6 bases). The CDR3 is 17 residues long. Germline CDR1 reads GTSNPN; CDR2 reads SVGIG (reference sequence). Deletions cut 0 bases from V and 4 bases from J, with 19 bases between. Here the CDR3 DNA reads TGTGCCTGGAGTGTTGGGTGGGGTAGCGGCCGTTACAATGAGCAGTTCTTC. It codes for CAWSVGWGSGRYNEQFF.

The chain couples TRBV6-1 to TRBJ2-1, with TRBD2 matching 10 bases. With 1 base clipped from V and 2 bases from J, the junction kept 2 bases outside the gene matches. The CDR3 has 16 amino acids. From germline, CDR1 is MNHNS and CDR2 SASEGT. CDR3 DNA: TGTGCCAGCAGTGAAGACCTAGCGGGAGCCTACAATGAGCAGTTCTTC. It specifies CASSEDLAGAYNEQFF.

The V gene is TRBV9, the J gene TRBJ1-2; D is possibly TRBD1 (5 bases). The CDR3 runs 17 residues. Germline CDR1 SGDLS, CDR2 YYNGEE. The V end was cut by 3 bases, the J end by 5 bases, with 23 bases between. For the CDR3, the DNA is TGTGCCAGCAGCGCCGCGATTGATGGGCAGGGCAGGTATGGCTACACCTTC. It is translated as CASSAAIDGQGRYGYTF. Full variable domain (outside the CDR3, taken from reference TRBV9 and TRBJ1-2): DSGVTQTPKHLITATGQRVTLRCSPRSGDLSVYWYQQSLDQGLQFLIQYYNGEERAKGNILERFSAQQFPDLHSELNLSSLELGDSALYFCASSAAIDGQGRYGYTFGSGTRLTVV.

CDR3 residues: CASSRQGRGRGEQFF. The CDR3 nucleotides read TGTGCCAGCAGCCGTCAGGGGAGGGGGAGGGGCGAGCAGTTCTTC. This rearrangement joins TRBV6-5 to TRBJ2-1; D may be TRBD2 (7 bases). The CDR3 is 15 amino acids. Germline CDR1 is MNHEY and CDR2 is SVGAGI. V lost 6 bases and J 10 bases, leaving 22 bases between the germline ends.

This clone was seen once. V and J are TRBV7-9 and TRBJ2-3; 8 nucleotides line up with TRBD1. The ends lost 1 base at V and 0 bases at J; junction bases unmatched: 6. The CDR3 sequence is 17 residues long. The germline V gene encodes CDR1 SEHNR and CDR2 FQNEAQ (reference sequence). CDR3 residues: CASSLGTGGQSTDTQYF. The DNA for the CDR3 is TGTGCCAGCAGCTTAGGTACAGGGGGTCAAAGCACAGATACGCAGTATTTT.

The chain carries TRBV28 and TRBJ2-3; 12 nucleotides align to TRBD2. Looked up from germline, CDR1 is MDHEN and CDR2 is SYDVKM. V gave up 2 bases and J gave up 9 bases; unmatched junction bases: 6. The CDR3 contains 15 residues. As DNA, the CDR3 is TGTGCCAGCAGTTTACCGAGGACTAGCGGGAAAACGCAGTATTTT. This translates into CASSLPRTSGKTQYF.